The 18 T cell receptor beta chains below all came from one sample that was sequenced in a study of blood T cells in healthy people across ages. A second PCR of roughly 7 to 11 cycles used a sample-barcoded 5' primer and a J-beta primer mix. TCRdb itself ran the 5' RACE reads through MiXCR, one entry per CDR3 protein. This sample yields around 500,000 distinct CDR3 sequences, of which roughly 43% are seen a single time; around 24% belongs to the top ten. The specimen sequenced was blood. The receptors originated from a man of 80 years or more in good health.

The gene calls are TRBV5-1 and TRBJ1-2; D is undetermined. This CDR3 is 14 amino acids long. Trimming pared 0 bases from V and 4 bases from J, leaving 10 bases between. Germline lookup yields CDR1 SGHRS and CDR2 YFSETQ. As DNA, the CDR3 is TGCGCCAGCAGCTTGGATGTAGGAGTCTATGGCTACACCTTC. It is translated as CASSLDVGVYGYTF.

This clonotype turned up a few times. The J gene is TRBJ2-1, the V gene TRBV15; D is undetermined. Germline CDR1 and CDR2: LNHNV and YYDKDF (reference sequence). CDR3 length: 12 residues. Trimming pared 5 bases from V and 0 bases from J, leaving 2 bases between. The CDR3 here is CATSSSYNEQFF. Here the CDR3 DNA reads TGTGCCACCAGCTCCTCCTACAATGAGCAGTTCTTC.

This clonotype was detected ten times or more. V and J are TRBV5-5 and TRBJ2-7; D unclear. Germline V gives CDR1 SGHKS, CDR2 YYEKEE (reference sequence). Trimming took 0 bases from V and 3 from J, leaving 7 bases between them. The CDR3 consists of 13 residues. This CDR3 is CASSLEADYEQYF. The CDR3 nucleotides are TGTGCCAGCAGCTTGGAGGCGGACTACGAGCAGTACTTC.

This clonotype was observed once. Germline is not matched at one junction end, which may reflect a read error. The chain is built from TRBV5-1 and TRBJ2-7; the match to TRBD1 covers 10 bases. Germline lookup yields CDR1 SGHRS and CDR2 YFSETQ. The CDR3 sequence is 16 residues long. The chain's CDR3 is CASSLGDRGRSYERYF. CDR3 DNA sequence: TGCGCCAGCAGCTTGGGGGACAGGGGAAGGTCCTACGAGCGGTACTTC. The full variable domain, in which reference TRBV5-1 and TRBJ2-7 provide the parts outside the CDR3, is KAGVTQTPRYLIKTRGQQVTLSCSPISGHRSVSWYQQTPGQGLQFLFEYFSETQRNKGNFPGRFSGRQFSNSRSEMNVSTLELGDSALYLCASSLGDRGRSYERYFGPGTRLTVT.

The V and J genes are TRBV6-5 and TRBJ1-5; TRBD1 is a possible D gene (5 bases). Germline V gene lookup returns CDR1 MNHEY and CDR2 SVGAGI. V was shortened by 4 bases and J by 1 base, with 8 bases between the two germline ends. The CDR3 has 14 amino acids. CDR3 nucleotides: TGTGCCAGCAGTTTAGCAGGGAGCAATCAGCCCCAGCATTTT. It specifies CASSLAGSNQPQHF.

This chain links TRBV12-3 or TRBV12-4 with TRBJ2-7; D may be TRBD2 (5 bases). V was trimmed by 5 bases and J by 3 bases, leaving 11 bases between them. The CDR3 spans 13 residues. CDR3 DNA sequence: TGTGCCAGCAGTCTCTCGGGAAACTACGAGCAGTACTTC. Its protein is CASSLSGNYEQYF.

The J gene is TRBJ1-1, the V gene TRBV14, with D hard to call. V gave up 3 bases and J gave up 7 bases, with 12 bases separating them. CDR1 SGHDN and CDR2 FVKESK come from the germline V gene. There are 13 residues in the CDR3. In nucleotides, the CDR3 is TGTGCCAGCAGCCACCCCGACATGTATGAAGCTTTCTTT. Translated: CASSHPDMYEAFF.

CDR3 DNA: TGTGCCAGCAGTGACGACAGGGGGGACGATCAGCCCCAGCATTTT. As protein: CASSDDRGDDQPQHF. J is TRBJ1-5 and V is TRBV25-1; 9 bases align to TRBD1. Germline assignment: CDR1 MGHDK and CDR2 SYGVNS. The V and J ends lost 3 bases and 5 bases, in that order; junction bases with no gene match: 5. There are 15 residues in the CDR3.

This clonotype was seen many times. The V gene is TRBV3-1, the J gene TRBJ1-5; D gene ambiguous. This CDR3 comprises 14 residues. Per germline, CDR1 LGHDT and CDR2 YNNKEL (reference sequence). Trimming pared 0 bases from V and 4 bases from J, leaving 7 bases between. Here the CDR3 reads CASSQDLGNQPQHF. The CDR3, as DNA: TGTGCCAGCAGCCAAGACTTGGGGAATCAGCCCCAGCATTTT.

This chain's CDR3 is CASSLGPGSSYGYTF. For the CDR3, the DNA is TGTGCCAGCAGCTTAGGGCCTGGGTCGTCCTATGGCTACACCTTC. The chain employs TRBV7-2 and TRBJ1-2, with D unclear. V lost 1 base and J 4 bases, leaving 13 bases between the germline ends. The CDR3 loop spans 15 amino acids. In germline, CDR1 is SGHTA, CDR2 FQGNSA.

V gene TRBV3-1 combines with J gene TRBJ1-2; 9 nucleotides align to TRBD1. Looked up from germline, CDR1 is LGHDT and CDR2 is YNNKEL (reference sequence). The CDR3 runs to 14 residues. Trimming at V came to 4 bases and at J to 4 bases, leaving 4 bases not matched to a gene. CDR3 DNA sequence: TGTGCCAGCAGCCCTTTGACAGGGGGCTATGGCTACACCTTC. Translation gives CASSPLTGGYGYTF.

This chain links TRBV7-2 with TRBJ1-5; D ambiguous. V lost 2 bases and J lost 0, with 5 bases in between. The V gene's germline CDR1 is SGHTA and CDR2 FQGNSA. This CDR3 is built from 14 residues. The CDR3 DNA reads TGTGCCAGCAGCTTACTATTTAGCAATCAGCCCCAGCATTTT. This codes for CASSLLFSNQPQHF.

CDR3 DNA sequence: TGTGCCAGCAGCTTGGGACTAGCGTGGTCTGGGACCCAGTACTTC. This translates into CASSLGLAWSGTQYF. This sequence joins TRBV6-5 and TRBJ2-7; 10 nucleotides align to TRBD2. TRBJ2-5 matches the DNA end more closely, so the J call is doubtful. Germline V lookup: CDR1 MNHEY, CDR2 SVGAGI. The CDR3 length is 15 residues.

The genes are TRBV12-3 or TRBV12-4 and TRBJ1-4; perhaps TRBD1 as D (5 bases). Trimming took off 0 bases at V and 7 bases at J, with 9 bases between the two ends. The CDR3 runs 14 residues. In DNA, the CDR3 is TGTGCCAGCAGTTTAGCGGGGGTTGGTGAAAAACTGTTTTTT. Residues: CASSLAGVGEKLFF.

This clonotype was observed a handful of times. CDR3 sequence reads: CASSLGRKFNQPQHF. CDR3 coding DNA: TGTGCCAGCAGCTTAGGACGGAAATTCAATCAGCCCCAGCATTTT. V is TRBV7-2 and J is TRBJ1-5; no definite D call. CDR1 and CDR2 from the germline V gene are SGHTA and FQGNSA. The CDR3 length is 15 residues. Trimming left V 1 base short and J 3 bases short, with 10 bases between.

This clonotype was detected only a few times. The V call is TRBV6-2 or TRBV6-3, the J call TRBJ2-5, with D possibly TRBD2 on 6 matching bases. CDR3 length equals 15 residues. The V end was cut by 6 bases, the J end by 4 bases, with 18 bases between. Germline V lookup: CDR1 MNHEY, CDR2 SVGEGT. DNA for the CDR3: TGTGCCAGCAGGCCCACCTACTCCGGGGGAGAGACCCAGTACTTC. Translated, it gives CASRPTYSGGETQYF.

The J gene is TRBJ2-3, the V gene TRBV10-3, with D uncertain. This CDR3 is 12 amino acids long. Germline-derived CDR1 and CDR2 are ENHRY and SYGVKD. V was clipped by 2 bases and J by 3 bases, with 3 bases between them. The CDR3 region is CAISEDTDTQYF. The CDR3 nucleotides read TGTGCCATCAGTGAGGATACAGATACGCAGTATTTT.

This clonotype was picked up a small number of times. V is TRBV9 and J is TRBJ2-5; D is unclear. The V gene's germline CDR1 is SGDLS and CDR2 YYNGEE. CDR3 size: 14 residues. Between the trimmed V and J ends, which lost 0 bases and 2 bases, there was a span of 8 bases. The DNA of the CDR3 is TGTGCCAGCAGCGTAGGACACCCACAAGAGACCCAGTACTTC. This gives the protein CASSVGHPQETQYF.